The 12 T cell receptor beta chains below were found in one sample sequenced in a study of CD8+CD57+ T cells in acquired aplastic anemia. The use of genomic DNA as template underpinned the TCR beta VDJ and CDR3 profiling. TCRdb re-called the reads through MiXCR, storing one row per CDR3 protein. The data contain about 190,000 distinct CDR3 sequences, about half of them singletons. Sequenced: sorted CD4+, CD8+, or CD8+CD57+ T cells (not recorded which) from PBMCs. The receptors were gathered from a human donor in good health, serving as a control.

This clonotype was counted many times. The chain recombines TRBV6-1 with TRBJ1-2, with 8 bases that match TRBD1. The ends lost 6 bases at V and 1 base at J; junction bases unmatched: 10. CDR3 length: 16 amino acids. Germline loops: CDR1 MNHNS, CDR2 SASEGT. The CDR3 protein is CASRVNSGGRNYGYTF. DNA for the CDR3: TGTGCCAGCAGAGTGAACTCAGGGGGCCGTAACTATGGCTACACCTTC.

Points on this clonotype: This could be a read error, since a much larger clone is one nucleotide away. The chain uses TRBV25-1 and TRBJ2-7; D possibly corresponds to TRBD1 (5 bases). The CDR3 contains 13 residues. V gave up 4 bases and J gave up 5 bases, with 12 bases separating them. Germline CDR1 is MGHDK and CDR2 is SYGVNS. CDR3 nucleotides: TGTGCCAGCAGTGGATTTGTGACAGACGAGCAGTACTTC. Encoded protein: CASSGFVTDEQYF.

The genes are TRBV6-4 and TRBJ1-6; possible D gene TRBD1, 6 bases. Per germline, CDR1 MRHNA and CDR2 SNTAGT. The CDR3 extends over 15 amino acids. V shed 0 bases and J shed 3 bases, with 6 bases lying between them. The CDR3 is CASSDSGHYNSPLHF. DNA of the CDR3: TGTGCCAGCAGTGACTCGGGACACTATAATTCACCCCTCCACTTT.

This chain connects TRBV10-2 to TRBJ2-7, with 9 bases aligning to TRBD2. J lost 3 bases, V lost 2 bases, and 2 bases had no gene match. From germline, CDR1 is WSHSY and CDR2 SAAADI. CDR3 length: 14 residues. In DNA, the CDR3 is TGCGCCAGCAGTGAGCTAGCGGGGAACTACGAGCAGTACTTC. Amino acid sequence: CASSELAGNYEQYF.

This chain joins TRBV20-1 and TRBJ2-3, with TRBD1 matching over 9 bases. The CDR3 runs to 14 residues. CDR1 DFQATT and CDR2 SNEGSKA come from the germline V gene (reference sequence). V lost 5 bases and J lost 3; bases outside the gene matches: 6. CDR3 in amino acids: CSAPRDRVTDTQYF. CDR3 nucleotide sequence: TGCAGTGCTCCCCGGGACAGGGTTACAGATACGCAGTATTTT.

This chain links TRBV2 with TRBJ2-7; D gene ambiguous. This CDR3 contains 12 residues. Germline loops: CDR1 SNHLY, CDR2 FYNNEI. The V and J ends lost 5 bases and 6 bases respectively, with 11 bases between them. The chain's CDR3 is CASSTTGREQYF. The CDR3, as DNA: TGTGCCAGCAGTACGACGGGCCGCGAGCAGTACTTC.

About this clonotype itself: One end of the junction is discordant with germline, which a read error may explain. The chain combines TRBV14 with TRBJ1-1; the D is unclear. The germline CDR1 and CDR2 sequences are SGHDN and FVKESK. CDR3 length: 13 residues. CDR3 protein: CASGQGEGSEAFF. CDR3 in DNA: TGTGCCAGCGGCCAAGGAGAGGGATCTGAGGCTTTCTTT.

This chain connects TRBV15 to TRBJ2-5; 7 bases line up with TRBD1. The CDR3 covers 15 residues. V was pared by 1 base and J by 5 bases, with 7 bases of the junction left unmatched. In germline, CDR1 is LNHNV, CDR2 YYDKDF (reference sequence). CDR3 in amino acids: CATSRGQGVGETQYF. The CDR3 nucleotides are TGTGCCACCAGCAGAGGGCAGGGGGTCGGGGAGACCCAGTACTTC.

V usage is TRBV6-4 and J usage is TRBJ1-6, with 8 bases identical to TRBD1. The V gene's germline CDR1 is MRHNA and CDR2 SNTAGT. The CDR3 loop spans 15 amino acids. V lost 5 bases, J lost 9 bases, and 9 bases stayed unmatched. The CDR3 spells CASSFSGGGGSPLHF. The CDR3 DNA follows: TGTGCCAGCAGTTTCTCAGGGGGCGGGGGTTCACCCCTCCACTTT.

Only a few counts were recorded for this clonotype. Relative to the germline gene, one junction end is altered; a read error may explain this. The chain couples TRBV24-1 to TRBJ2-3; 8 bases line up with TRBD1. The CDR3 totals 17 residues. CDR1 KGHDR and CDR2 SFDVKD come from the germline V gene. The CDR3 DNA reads TGTGCCGCCAGTGATGGAGCCGGGACAGGCCCCACGGATACGCAGTATTTT. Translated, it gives CAASDGAGTGPTDTQYF.

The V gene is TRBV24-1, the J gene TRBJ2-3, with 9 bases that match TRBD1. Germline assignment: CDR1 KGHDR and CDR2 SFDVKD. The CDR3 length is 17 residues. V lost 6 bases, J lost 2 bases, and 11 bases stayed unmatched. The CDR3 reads CATSWEGQGLSTDTQYF. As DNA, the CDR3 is TGTGCCACCAGTTGGGAGGGACAGGGATTGTCCACAGATACGCAGTATTTT.

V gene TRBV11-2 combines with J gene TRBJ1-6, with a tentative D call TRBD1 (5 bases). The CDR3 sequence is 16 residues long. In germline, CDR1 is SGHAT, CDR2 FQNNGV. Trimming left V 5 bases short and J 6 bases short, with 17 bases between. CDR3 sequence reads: CASSPKGQGSNSPLHF. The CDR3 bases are TGTGCCAGCAGCCCCAAGGGCCAGGGTTCTAATTCACCCCTCCACTTT.